Reported below is one T cell receptor (beta chain). What it binds is not known. Focal radiation and CTLA-4 blockade (ipilimumab) were tested in chemo-refractory metastatic non-small-cell lung cancer patients. This entry belongs to a study of radiotherapy plus CTLA-4 blockade in lung cancer. Study-wide points: Reports state that early shifts in blood T cell clones, with interferon-beta, best predicted response. Expansion of tumor-derived TCR clones was observed in blood after radiotherapy plus ipilimumab.

J was trimmed by 8 bases and V by 3 bases; bases with no gene match: 11. Germline V gene lookup returns CDR1 SGHRS and CDR2 YFSETQ. CDR3 length equals 15 residues. Using immunoSEQ multiplex PCR, the repertoire was profiled, and TCRdb retains in-frame clones only, with some absent. The sample carries more than 95,000 clones, 75% to 80% recorded once. The chain has TRBV5-1 and TRBJ2-1, with TRBD2 matching 7 bases. This specimen consisted of peripheral blood, obtained from a patient treated with radiotherapy plus ipilimumab. The receptor's source is a human donor with non-small cell lung cancer who had a partial response to radiotherapy plus ipilimumab. The CDR3 loop reads CASSSGLVGGDEQFF. In DNA, the CDR3 is TGCGCCAGCAGCTCCGGACTAGTTGGCGGCGATGAGCAGTTCTTC.